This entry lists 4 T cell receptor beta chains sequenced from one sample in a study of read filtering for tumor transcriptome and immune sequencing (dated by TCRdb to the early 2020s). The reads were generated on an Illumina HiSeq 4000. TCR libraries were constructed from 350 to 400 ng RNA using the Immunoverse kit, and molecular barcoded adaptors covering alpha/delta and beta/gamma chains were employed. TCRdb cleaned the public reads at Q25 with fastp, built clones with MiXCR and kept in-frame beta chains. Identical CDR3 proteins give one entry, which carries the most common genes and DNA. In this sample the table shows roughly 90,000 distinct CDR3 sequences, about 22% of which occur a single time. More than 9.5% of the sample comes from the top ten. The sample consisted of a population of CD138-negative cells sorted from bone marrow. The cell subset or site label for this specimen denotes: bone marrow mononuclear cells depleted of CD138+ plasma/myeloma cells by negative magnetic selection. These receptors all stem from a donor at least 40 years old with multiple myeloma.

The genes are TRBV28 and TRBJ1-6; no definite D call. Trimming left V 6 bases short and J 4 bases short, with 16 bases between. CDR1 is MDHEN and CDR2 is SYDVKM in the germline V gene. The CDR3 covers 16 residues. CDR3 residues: CASSPNLPGYNSPLHF. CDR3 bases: TGTGCCAGCAGCCCGAATCTTCCTGGTTATAATTCACCCCTCCACTTT.

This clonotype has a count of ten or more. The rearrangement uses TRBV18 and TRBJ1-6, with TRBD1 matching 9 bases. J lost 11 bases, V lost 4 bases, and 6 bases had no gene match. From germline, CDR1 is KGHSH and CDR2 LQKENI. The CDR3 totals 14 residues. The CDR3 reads CASSHTGGNAPLHF. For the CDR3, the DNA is TGTGCCAGCTCACACACAGGGGGCAATGCACCCCTCCACTTT.

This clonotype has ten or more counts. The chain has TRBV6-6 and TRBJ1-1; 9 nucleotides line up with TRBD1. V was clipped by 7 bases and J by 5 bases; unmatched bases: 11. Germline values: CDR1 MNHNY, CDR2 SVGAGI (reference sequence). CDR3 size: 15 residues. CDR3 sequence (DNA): TGTGCCAGCACCTTAGCTGGACAGGGGAGAACTGAAGCTTTCTTT. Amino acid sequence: CASTLAGQGRTEAFF.

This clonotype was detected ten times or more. CDR3 sequence: CASTRDSQYQPQHF. The CDR3 bases are TGTGCCAGTACCCGGGACAGCCAATATCAGCCCCAGCATTTT. This chain uses TRBV6-6 with TRBJ1-5; 7 bases agree with TRBD1. This CDR3 has 14 residues. Germline CDR1 MNHNY, CDR2 SVGAGI (reference sequence). The J segment lost 5 bases and the V segment lost 9 bases, leaving 10 bases of the junction unmatched.